Reported below is one TCR beta chain. No antigen is known for it. The sample originates from a study of cytomegalovirus exposure and HLA in healthy donors. Study-wide results and limits: An apparent linkage of common viral pathogens to several of the most significant clusters emerged in a later analysis. A later look showed TCR association rates differing by HLA locus, highest for DRB1 and lowest for HLA-C. Sequencing probably produced one cluster of sequence variants that were highly shared.

V lost 2 bases to trimming and J lost 7 bases; unmatched junction nucleotides: 8. The germline gives CDR1 LNHNV, CDR2 YYDKDF (reference sequence). The CDR3 length is 15 residues. Primers for the PCR totalled 60 Vbeta and 13 Jbeta. Clones were read by immunoSEQ multiplex PCR, and TCRdb kept only the in-frame ones, dropping some. Of 160,000 or so clones listed, roughly 85% are singletons. The sequence was collected from a man aged 30 to 45 in good health and CMV-seronegative. V usage is TRBV15 and J usage is TRBJ2-1; 7 nucleotides match TRBD2. Sample: PBMCs. Written as DNA, the CDR3 is TGTGCCACCAGCAGACGGGAGGAAGTTTGGAATGAGCAGTTCTTC. It codes for CATSRREEVWNEQFF. Variable domain in full (rest from reference TRBV15 and TRBJ2-1): DAMVIQNPRYQVTQFGKPVTLSCSQTLNHNVMYWYQQKSSQAPKLLFHYYDKDFNNEADTPDNFQSRRPNTSFCFLDIRSPGLGDTAMYLCATSRREEVWNEQFFGPGTRLTVL.